This is a list of T cell receptor beta chains from one sample in a study of cytomegalovirus exposure and HLA in healthy donors. TCRdb keeps only in-frame clones here, not all; method: immunoSEQ multiplex PCR. The data show 180,000 or so clones, roughly four fifths seen once. The specimen was PBMCs. The origin of the receptors is a female donor in good health and CMV-seronegative. The conserved cysteine and the conserved F or W are not part of the CDR3 here. Fields, in order: V gene, CDR3 protein.

>TRBV14
ASSQEWGVSTQY
>TRBV9
ASSVDWSSSYEQY
>TRBV18
ASSLLAAEQF
>TRBV19
ASTNSWGTANYGYT
>TRBV29-1
SVVKGHYGYT
>TRBV7-9
ASSLALDRDQPQH
>TRBV30
AWSLHTQY
>TRBV19
ASSFAGTARYEQY
>TRBV5-1
ASSLGDSTSGKLF
>TRBV2
ASSVQGLVEAF
>TRBV11-2
ASSLEGQGNTGELF
>TRBV7-3
ASSLGGGPQETQY
>TRBV7-2
ASSLVTGGDSYEQY
>TRBV19
ASSAQHRGRYQPQH
>TRBV27
ASSLWQGPRPVSGANVLT
>TRBV6-5
ASSRGTSGTYEQY
>TRBV6-6
ASSLDWNTEAF
>TRBV6-5
ASSYEYSGKNYEQY
>TRBV7-9
ASSPGTGRTGELF
>TRBV19
ASRTGSTGGTEAF
>TRBV5-4
ASSSRQGTAPQETQY
>TRBV15
ATSGNRGRSSYNEQF
>TRBV28
ASSFGQGGYEQY
>TRBV6-1
ASSELPFNQPQH
>TRBV6-1
ASNHLQGDYGYT
>TRBV10-3
AATGNTEAF
>TRBV28
ASSPLSRSSYEQY
>TRBV27
ASRKTGAGGYT
>TRBV28
ASPVAGATNEKLF
>TRBV5-6
ASSLAVGGAPVEQY
>TRBV9
ASSERQGVGNTIY
>TRBV12-5
ASKVQSTDTQY
>TRBV5-6
ASSFPGGNYGYT
>TRBV5-4
ATGGWGTEAF
>TRBV2
ASSEGRDRALVYGYT
>TRBV28
ASSTPTTFNSPLH
>TRBV11-2
ASSLNTGYRSAHNEQF
>TRBV28
ASSYSFGRVYEQY
>TRBV5-8
ASSLLVNPTLNTEAF
>TRBV5-1
ASSLTGQGNTIY
>TRBV13
ASGVRDRGSYGYT
>TRBV5-1
ASSSHRGGREGDTQY
>TRBV11-3
ASSGDSAWNEQF
>TRBV19
ASTHSGANGLT
>TRBV27
ASSQQGADTQY
>TRBV7-3
ASSVLAGGQETQY
>TRBV5-4
ASSASIRLAGETQY
>TRBV10-3
AISRGGISNQPQH
>TRBV29-1
SVGQGKYEQY
>TRBV5-4
ASSLAGGAAGLMNTEAF
>TRBV5-6
ASSLPLAGGRNEQY
>TRBV19
ASSRQVAATDTQY
>TRBV5-1
ASSRGRSGRPLGSYEQY
>TRBV27
ASSFGTSGGTGELF
>TRBV11-2
ASSFSGGARETQY
>TRBV27
ASAPFLHSNQPQH
>TRBV10-3
AISEQNYGYT
>TRBV30
AWTIHSPQGLF